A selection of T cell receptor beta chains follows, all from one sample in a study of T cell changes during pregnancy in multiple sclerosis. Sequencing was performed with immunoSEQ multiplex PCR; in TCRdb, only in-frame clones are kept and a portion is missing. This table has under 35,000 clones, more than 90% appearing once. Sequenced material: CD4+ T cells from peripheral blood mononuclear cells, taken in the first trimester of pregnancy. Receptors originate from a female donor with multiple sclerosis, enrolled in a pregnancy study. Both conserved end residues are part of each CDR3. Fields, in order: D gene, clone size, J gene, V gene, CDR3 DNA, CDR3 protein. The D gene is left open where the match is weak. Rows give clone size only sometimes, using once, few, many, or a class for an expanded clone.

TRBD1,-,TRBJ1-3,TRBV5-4,TGTGCCAGCACCGCCGGGACAGGGACCGGAAACACCATATATTTT,CASTAGTGTGNTIYF
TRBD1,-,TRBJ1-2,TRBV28,TGTGCCAGCAGAACCTCGGACAGGGGCAGTTGGGGCTACACCTTC,CASRTSDRGSWGYTF
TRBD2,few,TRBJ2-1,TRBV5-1,TGCGCCAGCAGCTTGGCATTCGGGGGGGCGAATGAGCAGTTCTTC,CASSLAFGGANEQFF
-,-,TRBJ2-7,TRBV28,TGTGCCAGCAGCTCCGACAGGCCTCCATTTATTGAGCAGTACTTC,CASSSDRPPFIEQYF
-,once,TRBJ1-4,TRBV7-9,TGTGCCAGCAGCTTAGGGGGCAGCACAGGTCATGAAAAACTGTTTTTT,CASSLGGSTGHEKLFF
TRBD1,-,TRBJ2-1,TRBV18,TGTGCCAGCTCACCCGGGACAGGGGACAATGAGCAGTTCTTC,CASSPGTGDNEQFF
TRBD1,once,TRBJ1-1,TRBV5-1,TGCGCCAGCAGCTTCCACAGGGGAATGAACACTGAAGCTTTCTTT,CASSFHRGMNTEAFF
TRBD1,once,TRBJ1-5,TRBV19,TGTGCCAGTAGTATCTCGGGACAGTTAAATCAGCCCCAGCATTTT,CASSISGQLNQPQHF
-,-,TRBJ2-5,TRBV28,TGTGCCAGCAGTTTACTACGTCCTAGCTTCCAGTACTTC,CASSLLRPSFQYF
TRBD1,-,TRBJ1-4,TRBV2,TGTGCCAGCAGTGAAGTCCCGGGACAGGGGGCGAGTGCGTCAAAACTGTTTTTT,CASSEVPGQGASASKLFF
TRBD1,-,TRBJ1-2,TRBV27,TGTGCCAGCAGTACTCAGGGGGCGATTTATGGCTACACCTTC,CASSTQGAIYGYTF
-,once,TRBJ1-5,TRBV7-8,TGTGCCAGCAGCTTAACGAGTCAGCCCCAGCATTTT,CASSLTSQPQHF
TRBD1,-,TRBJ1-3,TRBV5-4,TGTGCCAGCAGCTTGGACAGGGGAGGAAACACCATATATTTT,CASSLDRGGNTIYF
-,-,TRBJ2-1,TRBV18,TGTGCCAGCTCACCAGCGACTGCGACCTACAATGAGCAGTTCTTC,CASSPATATYNEQFF
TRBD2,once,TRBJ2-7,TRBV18,TGTGCCAGCTCACCACGGACTAGCGGGGTCAACGAGCAGTACTTC,CASSPRTSGVNEQYF
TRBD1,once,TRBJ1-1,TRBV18,TGTGCCAGCTCACCCTGGACAGGGGGATCCACTGAAGCTTTCTTT,CASSPWTGGSTEAFF
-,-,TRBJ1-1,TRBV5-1,TGCGCCAGCAGCTTGGGTGGCACAGGGTATGCCACTGAAGCTTTCTTT,CASSLGGTGYATEAFF
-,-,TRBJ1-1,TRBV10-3,TGTGCCATCAGTGGACAACAGGGTGGGAACACTGAAGCTTTCTTT,CAISGQQGGNTEAFF
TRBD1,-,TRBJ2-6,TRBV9,TGTGCCAGCAGCCGGGGACAGGGATCCCCTGGGGCCAACGTCCTGACTTTC,CASSRGQGSPGANVLTF
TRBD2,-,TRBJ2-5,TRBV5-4,TGTGCCAGCAGCTCTTCTCGCGGGGGGGCCGGGGAGACCCAGTACTTC,CASSSSRGGAGETQYF
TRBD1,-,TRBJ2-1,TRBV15,TGTGCCACCAGCGGACAACAGGGGAACTACAATGAGCAGTTCTTC,CATSGQQGNYNEQFF
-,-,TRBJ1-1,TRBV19,TGTGCCAGTAGCAAAAACAGGGATGCTGGCACTGAAGCTTTCTTT,CASSKNRDAGTEAFF
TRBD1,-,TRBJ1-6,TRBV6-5,TGTGCCAGCCAGGACAGGGGAGGGAATTCACCCCTCCACTTT,CASQDRGGNSPLHF
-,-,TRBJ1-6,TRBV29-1,TGCAGCGTAACCGACAGTCCCGAAGATTCACCCCTCCACTTT,CSVTDSPEDSPLHF
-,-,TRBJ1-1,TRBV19,TGTGCCAGTAGTATGGCCACCATGAACACTGAAGCTTTCTTT,CASSMATMNTEAFF
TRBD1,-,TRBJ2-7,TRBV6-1,TGTGCCATTTGGACAGGGGAAGGCGAGCAGTACTTC,CAIWTGEGEQYF
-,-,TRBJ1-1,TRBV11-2,TGTGCCAGCAGCTTATACAGGGAAACTGAAGCTTTCTTT,CASSLYRETEAFF
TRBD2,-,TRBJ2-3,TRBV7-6,TGTGCCAGCAGCTTAGCTGGGGGGGCAGATACGCAGTATTTT,CASSLAGGADTQYF
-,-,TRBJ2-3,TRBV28,TGTGCCAGCCACCGCAGGGAACTGGGCACAGATACGCAGTATTTT,CASHRRELGTDTQYF
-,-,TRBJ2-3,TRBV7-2,TGTGCCAGCAGCTTTCCGACACCCGGAGATACGCAGTATTTT,CASSFPTPGDTQYF
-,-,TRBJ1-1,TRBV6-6,TGTGCCAGCAGTTACTCGTTAGGGGGCACTGAAGCTTTCTTT,CASSYSLGGTEAFF
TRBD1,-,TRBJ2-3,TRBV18,TGTGCCAGCTCGCCGACAGGGCCCCCAGATACGCAGTATTTT,CASSPTGPPDTQYF
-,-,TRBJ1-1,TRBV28,TGTGCCAGCAGCCCTCTCAGTCGGGGTACCACTGAAGCTTTCTTT,CASSPLSRGTTEAFF
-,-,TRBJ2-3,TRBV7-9,TGTGCCAGCAGCCCGCCTACTAGCACAGATACGCAGTATTTT,CASSPPTSTDTQYF
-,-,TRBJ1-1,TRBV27,TGTGCCAGCAGTTCCTATACAGGGTTTGGGAGGGTGAACACTGAAGCTTTCTTT,CASSSYTGFGRVNTEAFF
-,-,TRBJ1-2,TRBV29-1,TGCAGCGTTCAGGGTAACTATGGCTACACCTTC,CSVQGNYGYTF
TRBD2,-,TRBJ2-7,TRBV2,TGTGCCAGCAGCCAAAGCGGGGGTAGGTCCTACGAGCAGTACTTC,CASSQSGGRSYEQYF
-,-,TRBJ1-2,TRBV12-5,TGTGCTAGTGGTTTGGGCCTGACAGGAGATGGCTACACCTTC,CASGLGLTGDGYTF
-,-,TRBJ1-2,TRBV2,TGTGCCAGCAGTGGTCCCCCGGGCTACACCTTC,CASSGPPGYTF
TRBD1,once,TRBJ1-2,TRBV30,TGTGCCGAGGGGACAGGGGCTAACTATGGCTACACCTTC,CAEGTGANYGYTF
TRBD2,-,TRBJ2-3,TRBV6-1,TGTGCCAGCAGTGGGCGACTAGCGGGGGGGCGCCTCAAACGCACAGATACGCAGTATTTT,CASSGRLAGGRLKRTDTQYF
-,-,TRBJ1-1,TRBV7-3,TGTGCCAGCAGCTTAGCGGGGGCGGGAACTGAAGCTTTCTTT,CASSLAGAGTEAFF
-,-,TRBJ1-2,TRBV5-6,TGTGCCAGCAGCTTGGCAGGAGGGGCAGGCTACACCTTC,CASSLAGGAGYTF
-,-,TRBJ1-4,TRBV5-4,TGTGCCAGCAGTCGGGGAGGGAATAATGAAAAACTGTTTTTT,CASSRGGNNEKLFF
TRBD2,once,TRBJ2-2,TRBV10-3,TGTGCCATCGGCCCCGGGACTAGCGGGGGGACCGGGGAGCTGTTTTTT,CAIGPGTSGGTGELFF